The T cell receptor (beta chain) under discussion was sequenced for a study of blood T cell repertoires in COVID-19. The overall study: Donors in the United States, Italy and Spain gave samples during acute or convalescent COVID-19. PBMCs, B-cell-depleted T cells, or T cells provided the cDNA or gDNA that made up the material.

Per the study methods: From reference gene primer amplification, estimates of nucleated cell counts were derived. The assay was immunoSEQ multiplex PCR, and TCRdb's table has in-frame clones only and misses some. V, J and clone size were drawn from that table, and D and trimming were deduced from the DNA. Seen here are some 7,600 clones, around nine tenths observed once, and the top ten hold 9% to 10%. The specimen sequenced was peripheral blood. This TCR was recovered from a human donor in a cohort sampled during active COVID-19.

The CDR3 loop is CASSFGPWETQYF. Here the CDR3 DNA reads TGTGCCAGCAGTTTTGGGCCCTGGGAGACCCAGTACTTC. V usage is TRBV12-3 or TRBV12-4 and J usage is TRBJ2-5, with unresolved D. V was shortened by 3 bases and J by 5 bases, with 10 bases between the two germline ends. The length of the CDR3 is 13 residues.